A selection of T cell receptor beta chains follows, all from one sample in a study of early T cells in non-severe SARS-CoV-2 infection. TCRdb processed the 5' RACE reads anew with MiXCR; each CDR3 protein has one entry. The sample has some 34,000 distinct CDR3 sequences; 8% to 10% are singletons. The specimen sequenced was whole blood. These receptors originate from an adult who was a healthcare worker with PCR-confirmed SARS-CoV-2 infection or an uninfected control (not recorded which). Each CDR3 is given with its conserved first and last residue. Fields, in order: V gene, J gene, D gene, CDR3 protein. A D gene is named only where the DNA matches it firmly.

>TRBV10-3|TRBJ2-1|TRBD2
CAISDPSGGLDNEQFF
>TRBV4-1|TRBJ2-3|.
CASSQERGHTDTQYF
>TRBV7-7|TRBJ2-5|TRBD2
CASSSGLAGEETQYF
>TRBV29-1|TRBJ1-5|TRBD1
CSVRTGDNNQPQHF
>TRBV7-2|TRBJ1-6|.
CASSLGSLTRSANSPLHF
>TRBV20-1|TRBJ2-1|TRBD2
CSARVRDYTNEQFF
>TRBV7-9|TRBJ2-2|.
CASSLGDTGELFF
>TRBV7-9|TRBJ1-4|TRBD1
CASSLPRGLSEKLFF
>TRBV2|TRBJ2-3|.
CASSEGYTQYF
>TRBV10-3|TRBJ1-2|.
CAISLGGTDNYGYTF
>TRBV25-1|TRBJ2-3|TRBD1
CASRATGAGTQYF
>TRBV20-1|TRBJ2-1|.
CSASSPRGNEQFF
>TRBV2|TRBJ1-2|TRBD1
CASSPGTGSDYGYTF
>TRBV5-1|TRBJ1-6|TRBD1
CASSLTTGTGRNNSPLHF
>TRBV7-2|TRBJ2-2|.
CASSLAGTGELFF
>TRBV7-3|TRBJ1-2|.
CASSLTAGEGYGYTF
>TRBV20-1|TRBJ2-5|.
CSATPNEALSMETQYF
>TRBV29-1|TRBJ2-7|.
CSVVPFVRGAGYEQYF
>TRBV12-3/TRBV12-4|TRBJ1-1|TRBD1
CASTRQGATEAFF
>TRBV12-5|TRBJ1-2|.
CASGPDSFLNYGYTF
>TRBV3-1|TRBJ1-2|TRBD1
CASSQLTGGSTYGYTF
>TRBV12-3/TRBV12-4|TRBJ2-7|TRBD1
CASRDRVNEQYF
>TRBV7-8|TRBJ1-5|.
CASSLYEGAGHQPQHF
>TRBV6-5|TRBJ2-7|TRBD2
CASSYAGGGSEQYF
>TRBV12-3/TRBV12-4|TRBJ1-1|.
CASSSPTYAEAFF
>TRBV20-1|TRBJ1-2|TRBD1
CSASITGGGYTF
>TRBV7-9|TRBJ2-1|TRBD1
CASSHPTGTSDEQFF
>TRBV20-1|TRBJ2-3|TRBD2
CSATSGGAANTQYF
>TRBV5-1|TRBJ1-6|.
CASSPRALMDSPLHF